This is a list of T cell receptor beta chains from one sample in a study of glioma-infiltrating T cells. TCRdb ran MiXCR on the multiplex PCR reads and lists one entry per CDR3 protein. The sample yields 400,000 or so distinct CDR3 sequences, roughly two fifths seen once. Sequenced material: glioma tissue, nonneoplastic brain tissue, or PBMCs (not recorded which). These receptors were obtained from a human donor with low-grade glioma or glioblastoma, undergoing nonglioma brain surgery, or in good health (not recorded which). CDR3s include the opening cysteine and the closing phenylalanine or tryptophan. A D gene is named only where the DNA matches it firmly. Only part of the rows carry a size: once, few, many, or a class if the clone is expanded.

j_call clone_size v_call d_call cdr3_length cdr3_nt cdr3_aa
TRBJ2-5 few TRBV24-1 TRBD2 15 TGTGCCACCAGTGATTCGGGACTAGCAGTGGAGACCCAGTACTTC CATSDSGLAVETQYF
TRBJ2-1 NA TRBV6-1 NA 16 TGTGCCAGCAGCCGCGGGCGGTTAGGTTGGGACAATGAGCAGTTCTTC CASSRGRLGWDNEQFF
TRBJ1-5 NA TRBV7-2 NA 15 TGTGCCAGCAGTTTAGGGACACCTTATTATCAGCCCCAGCATTTT CASSLGTPYYQPQHF
TRBJ2-7 many TRBV15 TRBD1 15 TGTGCCACCAGCAGAGGAGGGACAGCCTTATACGAGCAGTACTTC CATSRGGTALYEQYF
TRBJ2-3 NA TRBV5-5 NA 14 TGTGCCAGCAGCTTTGCGGGGAACACAGATACGCAGTATTTT CASSFAGNTDTQYF
TRBJ2-1 many TRBV20-1 NA 13 TGCAGTGCTAGAGCGGACTGGAGCTATGAGCAGTTCTTC CSARADWSYEQFF
TRBJ2-7 many TRBV27 NA 13 TGTGCCGCAGGGGGGGCGAGCTCCTACGAGCAGTACTTC CAAGGASSYEQYF
TRBJ2-5 few TRBV18 TRBD2 14 TGTGCCAGCTCACCATCGGGGGGAGGCGAGACCCAGTACTTC CASSPSGGGETQYF
TRBJ2-1 NA TRBV27 NA 11 TGTGCCAGCAGACACCGGGACTTCGAGTTCTTC CASRHRDFEFF
TRBJ2-5 NA TRBV4-2 TRBD1 15 TGTGCCAGCAGCTCCCGGACAGGGTGGCAAGAGACCCAGTACTTC CASSSRTGWQETQYF
TRBJ2-2 once TRBV5-5 TRBD2 17 TGTGCCAGCAACTTGCGGGCACGACTAGCGAGCACCGGGGAGCTGTTTTTT CASNLRARLASTGELFF
TRBJ1-2 NA TRBV10-3 TRBD1 10 TGCGCGACAGGGGGATATGGCTACACCTTC CATGGYGYTF
TRBJ2-7 NA TRBV7-9 TRBD1 14 TGTGCCAGCAGCCCGCAGGGGGTGGCCTACGAGCAGTACTTC CASSPQGVAYEQYF
TRBJ2-3 NA TRBV27 TRBD2 16 TGTGCCAGCAGCCCACCGGGCGGGAGAATCCCAGATACGCAGTATTTT CASSPPGGRIPDTQYF
TRBJ2-7 few TRBV15 NA 13 TGTGCCACCAGCAGAGAACCGTTCCACGAGCAGTACTTC CATSREPFHEQYF
TRBJ1-6 NA TRBV4-2 NA 16 TGTGCCAGCAGCCGGCTCGGACATGGAGAGTATTCACCCCTCCACTTT CASSRLGHGEYSPLHF
TRBJ1-1 NA TRBV28 NA 14 TGTGCCAGCAGCCCCCCGCTCGGAAGCACTGAAGCTTTCTTT CASSPPLGSTEAFF
TRBJ2-1 NA TRBV5-1 TRBD2 16 TGCGCCAGCAGCTTGCTGGCTAGCGGAGCCTACAATGAGCAGTTCTTC CASSLLASGAYNEQFF
TRBJ1-1 NA TRBV29-1 TRBD1 15 TGCAGCGGAAAAGGGGGTAAGGGGGCAGACACTGAAGCTTTCTTT CSGKGGKGADTEAFF
TRBJ2-1 NA TRBV19 NA 13 TGTGCCAGTAGTCGGGACCTAGAAGGTGAGCAGTTCTTC CASSRDLEGEQFF
TRBJ1-2 NA TRBV3-1 NA 12 TGTGCCAGCAGCCAAAACACAGGAAGGTACACCTTC CASSQNTGRYTF
TRBJ2-3 NA TRBV7-2 NA 12 TGTGCCAGCATCCCCGTGGTCGGGCCCCAGTATTTT CASIPVVGPQYF
TRBJ1-3 NA TRBV28 NA 15 TGTGCCGGCAGTTTACTCAGCGCGGCTGGAAACACCATATATTTT CAGSLLSAAGNTIYF
TRBJ2-1 NA TRBV15 NA 17 TGTGCCACTGCGGGAAAGAAAAAGCCTGGCTCCTACAATGAGCAGTTCTTC CATAGKKKPGSYNEQFF
TRBJ2-5 few TRBV4-2 NA 14 TGTGCCAGCAGCCAAGATCGGGGCCGGGAGCACCGGTACTTC CASSQDRGREHRYF
TRBJ2-7 NA TRBV4-1 TRBD2 16 TGCGCCAGCAGCCAAGGGCTGACTAGCGGGACGTACGAGCAGTACTTC CASSQGLTSGTYEQYF
TRBJ2-5 NA TRBV7-6 NA 16 TGTGCCAGCAGCTTACTGGTCCGAACCTCCCAAGAGACCCAGTACTTC CASSLLVRTSQETQYF
TRBJ2-3 many TRBV6-2/TRBV6-3 NA 12 TGTGCCAGCAGTCGGCGCTCCGATACGCAGTATTTT CASSRRSDTQYF
TRBJ2-5 few TRBV28 TRBD1 15 TGTGCCAGCAGCTTGACAGGGGGCGCGATCGGGACCCAGTACTTC CASSLTGGAIGTQYF
TRBJ1-3 NA TRBV7-2 NA 13 TGTGCCAGCAGCTTAACTGCTGGAAACACCATATATTTT CASSLTAGNTIYF
TRBJ2-1 few TRBV7-3 NA 12 TGTGCCAGCAGCTTAATAGGGGGTGAGCAGTTCTTC CASSLIGGEQFF
TRBJ2-5 NA TRBV4-2 NA 15 TGTGCCAGCAGCTTAAAAACGGACTCCCAAGAGACCCAGTACTTC CASSLKTDSQETQYF
TRBJ1-4 NA TRBV4-3 NA 15 TGCGCCAGCAGCCAATTTGAAAGGTCTAATGAAAAACTGTTTTTT CASSQFERSNEKLFF
TRBJ2-2 NA TRBV4-1 NA 15 TGCGCCAGCAGCCATGAGGACAGTTACACCGGGGAGCTGCTTTTT CASSHEDSYTGELLF
TRBJ2-5 NA TRBV4-2 TRBD1 15 TGTGCCAGCAGCCAAGACCCGACAGGGGCAGGGACCCAGTACTTC CASSQDPTGAGTQYF
TRBJ2-7 many TRBV27 NA 13 TGTGCCAGCAGTTTAAGTCTAAGCTACGAGCAGTACTTC CASSLSLSYEQYF
TRBJ1-1 many TRBV7-2 NA 13 TGTGCCAGCAGCGTGCGTCTCCGAGGGGGAGCTTTCTTT CASSVRLRGGAFF
TRBJ2-7 NA TRBV15 NA 15 TGTGCCACCAGCAGAGATTTCAGCGGCCCCTACGAGCAGTACTTC CATSRDFSGPYEQYF
TRBJ2-1 NA TRBV4-1 TRBD2 16 TGCGCCAGCAGCCAAGAAAACGGGAGGGCCTACAATGAGCAGCTCTTC CASSQENGRAYNEQLF
TRBJ1-1 few TRBV10-2 TRBD1 15 TGCGCCAGCAGTGCGCTGGGACAGGGGATACCTGAAGCTTTCTTT CASSALGQGIPEAFF
TRBJ2-3 once TRBV20-1 TRBD2 18 TGCAGTGCTACAACCTTATCCAGCGGGAGGGAGAGCACAGATAAACAGTATTTT CSATTLSSGRESTDKQYF
TRBJ2-7 few TRBV7-9 TRBD2 14 TGTGCCAGCAGTAGCGGGCAGGGTGTCGACGAGCAGTACTTC CASSSGQGVDEQYF
TRBJ2-7 NA TRBV5-1 NA 15 TGCGCCAGCAGCTTGCCGGGGGCGGCAAACTACGAGCAGTACTTC CASSLPGAANYEQYF
TRBJ2-4 NA TRBV7-8 NA 13 TGTGCCAGCAGCCCGCCAAGTGAAAACATTCTGTACTTC CASSPPSENILYF
TRBJ2-5 NA TRBV19 NA 13 TGTGCCAGTAGTAGGGGACGTTCCGAGACCCAGTACTTC CASSRGRSETQYF
TRBJ1-2 NA TRBV20-1 NA 13 TGCAGTGCTAGAGAAAGAACAGCCTATGACTACACCTTC CSARERTAYDYTF
TRBJ1-5 many TRBV7-2 TRBD1 14 TGTGCCAGCAGCACCGACAGGGGTCGTCAGCCCCAGCATTTT CASSTDRGRQPQHF
TRBJ2-5 few TRBV6-6 NA 15 TGTGCCAGCAGCCAAGATCCCAGGGCCGGGGAGACCCAGTACTTC CASSQDPRAGETQYF
TRBJ2-1 NA TRBV12-3/TRBV12-4 NA 14 TGTGCCAGCAGTCTCCGGGGAGAACCAAATGAGCAGTTCTTC CASSLRGEPNEQFF
TRBJ1-5 NA TRBV12-3/TRBV12-4 NA 13 TGTGCCAGCAGTCAGGGGTCCAGTCAGCCCCAGCATTTT CASSQGSSQPQHF
TRBJ2-1 NA TRBV6-2/TRBV6-3 NA 14 TGTGCCAGCAGAGCCGGGGTGGATGACAATGAGCAGTTCTTC CASRAGVDDNEQFF
TRBJ2-7 NA TRBV28 TRBD1 15 TGTGCCAGCAGTTTGACTCCGGGACAGGGCTACGAGCAGTACTTC CASSLTPGQGYEQYF
TRBJ2-1 once TRBV27 NA 14 TGTGCCAGCAGTTCTCAACTAGCAGGCAATGAGCAGTTCTTC CASSSQLAGNEQFF
TRBJ2-1 many TRBV20-1 NA 13 TGCAGTGCTGGGGTTCCCGGTGGGGATGAGCAGTTCTTC CSAGVPGGDEQFF
TRBJ1-5 NA TRBV20-1 TRBD1 15 TGCAGTGCCAACCTTGGGACAGGGAGCAATCAGCCCCAGCATTTT CSANLGTGSNQPQHF
TRBJ2-7 NA TRBV20-1 NA 14 TGCAGTGCTAGTCGGGCGACAACCGCCTACGAGCAGTACTTC CSASRATTAYEQYF
TRBJ2-1 NA TRBV29-1 TRBD1 14 TGCAGCGTTGAACCGACAGGGGAGGACAATGAGCAGTTCTTC CSVEPTGEDNEQFF
TRBJ1-1 NA TRBV7-3 TRBD1 16 TGTGCCAGCAGCCCAAATCCAGGGGGCTCGTTCACTGAAGCTTTCTTT CASSPNPGGSFTEAFF
TRBJ1-2 NA TRBV5-1 TRBD1 16 TGCGCCAGCAGCTTGGGGTTCCGGACAGGCAGCTATGGCTACACCTTC CASSLGFRTGSYGYTF
TRBJ2-3 few TRBV29-1 NA 14 TGCAGCGTCCTACCCGACAGGTCCACAGATACGCAGTATTTT CSVLPDRSTDTQYF